Shown below are 23 T cell receptor beta chains from a single sample sequenced in a study of T cell responses to AZD1222 COVID-19 vaccine. Assay: immunoSEQ multiplex PCR; the TCRdb copy retains only in-frame clones and omits some. The table shows about 100,000 clones, with 80% to 95% occurring only once. The material sequenced was peripheral blood, taken on day 0 of AZD1222 vaccination. The receptor source for this set is an adult in good health.

This sequence joins TRBV19 and TRBJ2-1; D is unresolved. CDR3 length: 16 amino acids. With 6 bases removed from V and 7 bases from J, the gap between germline ends came to 22 bases. CDR1 LNHDA and CDR2 SQIVND come from the germline V gene (reference sequence). Here the CDR3 DNA reads TGTGCCAGTAGACCCCTAGTGGCATCTGGGAATAATGAGCAGTTCTTC. It yields the protein CASRPLVASGNNEQFF.

The chain recombines TRBV7-3 with TRBJ2-3, with 8 positions matching TRBD1. Germline V gives CDR1 SGHTA, CDR2 FQGTGA. This CDR3 contains 15 residues. Trimming took 6 bases from V and 2 from J; bases not matched to a gene: 7. CDR3 amino acids: CASSLTGDITDTQYF. DNA of the CDR3: TGTGCCAGCAGTCTGACAGGGGACATCACAGATACGCAGTATTTT.

CDR3 bases: TGCGCCAGCCGCGGGCGGTCGAACTACGAGCAGTACTTC. Amino acid sequence: CASRGRSNYEQYF. The chain employs TRBV10-2 and TRBJ2-7, with a weak D call TRBD2 (5 bases). Trimming removed 8 bases at V and 3 bases at J, with 14 bases between. The CDR3 is 13 amino acids. Germline CDR1 reads WSHSY; CDR2 reads SAAADI.

This chain links TRBV7-2 with TRBJ2-7; the D gene is possibly TRBD2 (6 bases). The germline CDR1 and CDR2 sequences are SGHTA and FQGNSA. This CDR3 has 15 residues. Trimming shortened V by 5 bases and J by 3 bases, and 17 bases separated the two germline ends. CDR3 DNA: TGTGCCAGCAGCCCCCCCGGGAGCGGTTTCTACGAGCAGTACTTC. Translation gives CASSPPGSGFYEQYF.

In its sample, this clone was seen a few times. The genes are TRBV6-5 and TRBJ1-2; TRBD1 agrees at 7 bases. The CDR3 length is 14 residues. The germline gives CDR1 MNHEY, CDR2 SVGAGI. Trimming cost V 2 bases and J 7 bases; bases outside gene matches: 7. CDR3 nucleotides: TGTGCCAGCAGTTACGGGACAGCTATGGCTGGCTACACCTTC. Residues: CASSYGTAMAGYTF.

This chain links TRBV30 with TRBJ1-2, with D uncertain. Germline-derived CDR1 and CDR2 are GTSNPN and SVGIG (reference sequence). The CDR3 covers 10 residues. V was cut by 8 bases and J by 2 bases, with 6 bases left in between. CDR3 bases: TGTGCCCACGGAAACTATGGCTACACCTTC. It translates to CAHGNYGYTF.

This chain connects TRBV18 to TRBJ1-1; the match to TRBD1 covers 10 bases. Germline lookup yields CDR1 KGHSH and CDR2 LQKENI. J gave up 6 bases and V 3 bases, and 1 base lay outside the gene matches. The CDR3 sequence is 13 residues long. The CDR3 DNA follows: TGTGCCAGCTCACCCGGACAGGGGGCTGAAGCTTTCTTT. This gives the protein CASSPGQGAEAFF.

The sample holds one count of this clone. The chain has TRBV28 and TRBJ2-2; TRBD2 is a possible D gene (5 bases). V was pared by 3 bases and J by 3 bases, with 11 bases between. The germline V gene encodes CDR1 MDHEN and CDR2 SYDVKM. CDR3 length: 15 residues. The CDR3 coding sequence is TGTGCCAGCAGTTTCGGTGGGAGTCACACCGGGGAGCTGTTTTTT. Its translation is CASSFGGSHTGELFF. The entire variable domain, with the rest obtained from reference TRBV28 and TRBJ2-2, is as follows: DVKVTQSSRYLVKRTGEKVFLECVQDMDHENMFWYRQDPGLGLRLIYFSYDVKMKEKGDIPEGYSVSREKKERFSLILESASTNQTSMYLCASSFGGSHTGELFFGEGSRLTVL.

The chain combines TRBV6-5 with TRBJ1-1, with a possible D match to TRBD1 (6 bases). In germline, CDR1 is MNHEY, CDR2 SVGAGI. V was pared by 6 bases and J by 11 bases, with 22 bases between. The CDR3 covers 14 residues. CDR3 DNA sequence: TGTGCCAGCAGAACCAACAGGGATAGGAGTTACGCTTTCTTT. It yields the protein CASRTNRDRSYAFF.

This sequence joins TRBV28 and TRBJ2-2; D might be TRBD2 (7 bases). With 8 bases removed from V and 4 bases from J, the gap between germline ends came to 20 bases. The CDR3 runs to 16 residues. Germline V lookup: CDR1 MDHEN, CDR2 SYDVKM. DNA for the CDR3: TGTGCCAGCGGGGAGGGGGAATCTCGATCCACCGGGGAGCTGTTTTTT. This encodes CASGEGESRSTGELFF.

The chain has TRBV10-3 and TRBJ2-7, with TRBD2 matching 11 bases. CDR1 ENHRY and CDR2 SYGVKD come from the germline V gene. After removal of 3 bases from V and 4 bases from J, the junction contained 2 bases not matched to a gene. This CDR3 has 14 residues. This CDR3 reads CAISETSGRYEQYF. In DNA form, the CDR3 reads TGTGCCATCAGTGAAACTAGCGGGAGATACGAGCAGTACTTC.

This clone appeared a single time. This rearrangement joins TRBV19 to TRBJ2-7; D gene unclear. Germline CDR1 reads LNHDA; CDR2 reads SQIVND (reference sequence). Trimming left V 7 bases short and J 2 bases short, with 18 bases between. This CDR3 contains 15 residues. CDR3 nucleotides: TGTGCCAGTAAGGCCTCAGGACGGCGGACCTACGAGCAGTACTTC. Its protein is CASKASGRRTYEQYF.

This rearrangement joins TRBV6-5 to TRBJ1-2; maybe TRBD1 (5 bases). The CDR3 consists of 14 residues. The V end lost 6 bases, the J end lost 7 bases, and 18 bases lay between the germline ends. Germline loops: CDR1 MNHEY, CDR2 SVGAGI. CDR3 nucleotide sequence: TGTGCCAGCAGGCCAGGGAGTTGGGACGGTGGCTACACCTTC. Its protein is CASRPGSWDGGYTF.

V and J are TRBV30 and TRBJ1-5; D gene uncertain. The V end was cut by 1 base, the J end by 7 bases, with 11 bases between. Germline values: CDR1 GTSNPN, CDR2 SVGIG (reference sequence). This CDR3 has 13 amino acids. The CDR3 region has the DNA TGTGCCTGGAGTGAGAGTGACGGGCAGCCCCAGCATTTT. Amino acids: CAWSESDGQPQHF.

The chain recombines TRBV19 with TRBJ1-5; D remains ambiguous. Germline V gives CDR1 LNHDA, CDR2 SQIVND (reference sequence). The CDR3 is made up of 15 amino acids. V lost 2 bases, J lost 0 bases, and 8 bases lay in between. The CDR3 coding sequence is TGTGCCAGTAGTATAACCGGGGTTAGCAATCAGCCCCAGCATTTT. Protein: CASSITGVSNQPQHF.

V gene TRBV14 combines with J gene TRBJ2-7; D may be TRBD1 or TRBD2 (5 bases each). Trimming removed 0 bases from V and 1 base from J, with 16 bases in between. Looked up from germline, CDR1 is SGHDN and CDR2 is FVKESK. The CDR3 extends over 17 amino acids. The CDR3 DNA follows: TGTGCCAGCAGCCAAGATAGGGACGGACTGAAGTCCTACGAGCAGTACTTC. Translating it yields CASSQDRDGLKSYEQYF. Full variable domain (outside the CDR3, taken from reference TRBV14 and TRBJ2-7): EAGVTQFPSHSVIEKGQTVTLRCDPISGHDNLYWYRRVMGKEIKFLLHFVKESKQDESGMPNNRFLAERTGGTYSTLKVQPAELEDSGVYFCASSQDRDGLKSYEQYFGPGTRLTVT.

This chain joins TRBV2 and TRBJ2-5; D is ambiguous. Trimming cost V 7 bases and J 0 bases, with 12 bases left between them. This CDR3 region has 14 residues. Germline V gene lookup returns CDR1 SNHLY and CDR2 FYNNEI. The CDR3 protein is CASIGEQHQETQYF. DNA for the CDR3: TGTGCCAGCATAGGCGAACAGCACCAAGAGACCCAGTACTTC.

This clone has more than one count but fewer than ten. The chain joins TRBV6-2 or TRBV6-3 to TRBJ1-1; D not certain. V was clipped by 0 bases and J by 1 base, with 6 bases between them. The CDR3 has 14 amino acids. Germline V gives CDR1 MNHEY, CDR2 SVGEGT. The DNA for the CDR3 is TGTGCCAGCAGTTACTCCTCAGAGAACACTGAAGCTTTCTTT. The encoded protein is CASSYSSENTEAFF.

As DNA, the CDR3 is TGCGCCAGCAGCCGGCTCACTAGTAGCACAGATACGCAGTATTTT. Translated: CASSRLTSSTDTQYF. J is TRBJ2-3 and V is TRBV5-1, with D possibly TRBD2 on 5 matching bases. Between the trimmed V and J ends, which lost 4 bases and 0 bases, there was a span of 12 bases. The CDR3 spans 15 residues. Germline assignment: CDR1 SGHRS and CDR2 YFSETQ.

V usage is TRBV6-1 and J usage is TRBJ1-4; no firm D call. The CDR3 covers 15 residues. CDR1 MNHNS and CDR2 SASEGT come from the germline V gene. The V gene lost 2 bases and the J gene lost 5 bases, with 12 bases spanning the gap. CDR3: CASSEWQSPNEKLFF. Here the CDR3 DNA reads TGTGCCAGCAGTGAATGGCAGTCTCCAAATGAAAAACTGTTTTTT.

This sequence joins TRBV18 and TRBJ2-1; TRBD2 aligns across 9 bases. The CDR3 has 16 amino acids. The germline V gene has CDR1 KGHSH and CDR2 LQKENI. V was pared by 0 bases and J by 5 bases, with 5 bases of the junction left unmatched. The chain's CDR3 is CASSPPSLAGNNEQFF. As DNA, the CDR3 is TGTGCCAGCTCACCACCTTCGCTAGCGGGGAACAATGAGCAGTTCTTC.

Concerning this clone itself: Germline is not matched at one junction end, which may reflect a read error. J is TRBJ1-2 and V is TRBV11-2, with D possibly TRBD1 on 5 matching bases. Per germline, CDR1 SGHAT and CDR2 FQNNGV. The CDR3 covers 14 residues. CDR3 sequence: CASSLVDINYGYTF. The CDR3 nucleotides read TGTGCCAGCAGCTTAGTGGACATAAACTACGGCTACACCTTC.

The V gene is TRBV3-1 (or the pseudogene TRBV3-2), the J gene TRBJ1-1; D perhaps matches TRBD1 (5 bases). The germline gives CDR1 LGHDT, CDR2 YNNKEL (reference sequence). The CDR3 is made up of 14 amino acids. Trimming removed 3 bases at V and 4 bases at J, with 12 bases between. The CDR3 coding sequence is TGTGCCAGCAGCCAGTCAGGGCTATCCACTGAAGCTTTCTTT. This gives the protein CASSQSGLSTEAFF.